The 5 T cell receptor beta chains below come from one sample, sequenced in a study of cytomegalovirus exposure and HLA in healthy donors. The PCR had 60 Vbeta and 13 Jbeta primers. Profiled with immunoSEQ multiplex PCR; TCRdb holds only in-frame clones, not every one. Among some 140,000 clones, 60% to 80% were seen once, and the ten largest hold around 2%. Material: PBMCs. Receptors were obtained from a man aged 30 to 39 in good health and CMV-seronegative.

The CDR3 nucleotides are TGTGCCAGCAGCTCGATGGTAGCGGGAGTAGTCCGGGAGCTGTTTTTT. Translation gives CASSSMVAGVVRELFF. The chain joins TRBV11-2 to TRBJ2-2; the match to TRBD2 covers 9 bases. Germline CDR1 SGHAT, CDR2 FQNNGV. This CDR3 spans 16 amino acids. The trim removed 4 bases at V and 9 bases at J, leaving 12 bases unmatched. The whole variable domain, filled in from reference TRBV11-2 and TRBJ2-2, reads EAGVAQSPRYKIIEKRQSVAFWCNPISGHATLYWYQQILGQGPKLLIQFQNNGVVDDSQLPKDRFSAERLKGVDSTLKIQPAKLEDSAVYLCASSSMVAGVVRELFFGEGSRLTVL.

The CDR3 region has the DNA TGCAGCGTTGGCCGGGACAGGGGGTACGAGCAGTACTTC. This encodes CSVGRDRGYEQYF. The chain recombines TRBV29-1 with TRBJ2-7, with TRBD1 matching 11 bases. This CDR3 spans 13 amino acids. Germline assignment: CDR1 SQVTM and CDR2 ANQGSEA. The junction had 3 bases not matched to a gene; V was cut back by 4 bases and J by 4 bases.

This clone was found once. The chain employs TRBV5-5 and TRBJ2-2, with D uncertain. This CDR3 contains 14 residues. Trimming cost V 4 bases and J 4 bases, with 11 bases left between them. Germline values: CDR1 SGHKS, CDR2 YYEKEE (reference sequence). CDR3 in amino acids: CASSAWASTGELFF. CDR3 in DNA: TGTGCCAGCAGCGCTTGGGCTTCCACCGGGGAGCTGTTTTTT.

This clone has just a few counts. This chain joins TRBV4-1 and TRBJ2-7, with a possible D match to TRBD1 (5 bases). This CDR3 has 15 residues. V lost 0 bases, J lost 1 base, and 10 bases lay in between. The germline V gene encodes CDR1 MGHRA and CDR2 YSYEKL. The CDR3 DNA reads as TGCGCCAGCAGCCAAGAAGGAGCAGGGTCCTACGAGCAGTACTTC. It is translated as CASSQEGAGSYEQYF.

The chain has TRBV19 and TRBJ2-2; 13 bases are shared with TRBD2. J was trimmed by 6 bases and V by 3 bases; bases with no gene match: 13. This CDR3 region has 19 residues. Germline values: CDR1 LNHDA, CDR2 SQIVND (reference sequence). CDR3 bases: TGTGCCAGTAGTATCACCAAACCACTAGCGGGAGGGCGGGCCGGGGAGCTGTTTTTT. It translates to CASSITKPLAGGRAGELFF.